A selection of T cell receptor beta chains follows, all from one sample in a study of quantifying T cell responses using KT2 cells. TCRdb passed the UMI-ligation and nested PCR reads through MiXCR, listing each CDR3 protein once. This sample has approximately 46,000 distinct CDR3 sequences, with roughly 11% found just once. Specimen: PBMCs spiked with cells of the T cell clone KT2. The receptors were gathered from a human donor. Both conserved end residues are part of each CDR3. D genes are given only for firm matches. Clone size, where shown, is once, few, many, or a class for clones that have expanded.

J gene,V gene,clone size,D gene,CDR3 protein,CDR3 DNA
TRBJ2-3,TRBV3-1,.,.,CASSQGAGVYMQYF,TGTGCCAGCAGCCAAGGGGCCGGGGTCTATATGCAGTATTTT
TRBJ2-7,TRBV2,.,TRBD2,CASTAGATYEQYF,TGTGCCAGCACAGCGGGGGCGACCTACGAGCAGTACTTC
TRBJ2-5,TRBV6-5,few,.,CASSYSMVAANQETQYF,TGTGCCAGCAGTTACTCGATGGTAGCAGCTAACCAAGAGACCCAGTACTTC
TRBJ1-2,TRBV12-3/TRBV12-4,many,.,CASSFNRNYGYTF,TGTGCCAGCAGTTTTAACAGGAACTATGGCTACACCTTC
TRBJ1-5,TRBV28,.,.,CASSLKAWARGQPQHF,TGTGCCAGCAGTTTAAAGGCGTGGGCGCGAGGTCAGCCCCAGCATTTT
TRBJ2-7,TRBV20-1,many,.,CSASQAGEQYF,TGCAGTGCTAGCCAAGCGGGCGAGCAGTACTTC
TRBJ1-6,TRBV20-1,.,TRBD1,CSARQQGEYSPLHF,TGCAGTGCTAGACAGCAGGGGGAATATTCACCCCTCCACTTT
TRBJ1-4,TRBV10-2,many,.,CASSERTGKLFF,TGCGCCAGCAGTGAGAGGACCGGAAAACTGTTTTTT
TRBJ2-2,TRBV2,.,TRBD2,CASTYTSGSTGELFF,TGTGCCAGCACGTATACTAGCGGGAGTACCGGGGAGCTGTTTTTT
TRBJ1-2,TRBV4-1,few,TRBD1,CASSQLRTGTGGYTF,TGCGCCAGCAGCCAACTCCGGACAGGGACGGGTGGCTACACCTTC
TRBJ1-2,TRBV29-1,few,.,CSVEDGNTYGYTF,TGCAGCGTTGAAGACGGGAACACCTATGGCTACACCTTC
TRBJ1-6,TRBV9,.,.,CASSSQGPLHF,TGTGCCAGCAGCTCACAAGGTCCCCTCCACTTT
TRBJ2-2,TRBV9,.,.,CASTDRTENTGELFF,TGTGCCAGCACCGACCGGACGGAGAACACCGGGGAGCTGTTTTTT
TRBJ1-4,TRBV5-4,few,.,CASSITSAIDTGEKLFF,TGTGCCAGCAGCATCACTTCGGCCATCGATACGGGTGAAAAACTGTTTTTT
TRBJ2-1,TRBV10-3,few,TRBD1,CAISETGGSHNEQFF,TGTGCCATCAGTGAAACAGGGGGCTCCCACAATGAGCAGTTCTTC
TRBJ2-3,TRBV3-1,.,.,CASSQGRHRTDTQYF,TGTGCCAGCAGCCAAGGTCGTCACCGTACAGATACGCAGTATTTT
TRBJ2-2,TRBV11-3,few,TRBD2,CASSLVDSGIFSPNTGELFF,TGTGCCAGCAGCTTAGTCGATAGCGGGATATTTTCTCCGAACACCGGGGAGCTGTTTTTT
TRBJ2-1,TRBV6-4,.,.,CASSDSSEGEQFF,TGTGCCAGCAGTGACAGTTCGGAAGGTGAGCAGTTCTTC
TRBJ1-2,TRBV10-2,many,.,CASSETGPYTF,TGCGCCAGCAGTGAGACAGGACCCTACACCTTC
TRBJ2-3,TRBV20-1,.,TRBD2,CSAPTGLAFTDTQYF,TGCAGTGCTCCTACAGGACTAGCTTTTACAGATACGCAGTATTTT
TRBJ2-4,TRBV11-2,.,.,CASSLGALRAKNIQYF,TGTGCCAGCAGCCTAGGGGCATTAAGGGCCAAAAACATTCAGTACTTC
TRBJ2-5,TRBV29-1,.,.,CSVEGDGITQETQYF,TGCAGCGTTGAAGGTGATGGAATAACACAAGAGACCCAGTACTTC
TRBJ2-1,TRBV7-3,few,.,CASTKHTEGDLPSAEQFF,TGTGCCAGCACCAAGCACACAGAGGGGGACTTGCCTAGCGCTGAGCAGTTCTTC
TRBJ1-5,TRBV6-2/TRBV6-3,few,TRBD1,CASSSPGQGRQPQHF,TGTGCCAGCAGTTCACCCGGACAGGGGAGGCAGCCCCAGCATTTT
TRBJ2-7,TRBV30,few,.,CACQASYEQYF,TGTGCCTGCCAGGCCTCCTACGAGCAGTACTTC
TRBJ2-3,TRBV7-9,.,.,CASSQGLYTDTQYF,TGTGCCAGCAGCCAGGGACTTTACACAGATACGCAGTATTTT
TRBJ1-2,TRBV6-1,.,TRBD1,CASRFMGQGSGYTF,TGTGCCAGCAGATTTATGGGACAGGGGTCTGGCTACACCTTC
TRBJ2-1,TRBV6-5,many,TRBD2,CASSPGTNNEQFF,TGTGCCAGCAGCCCCGGGACTAACAATGAGCAGTTCTTC
TRBJ2-3,TRBV4-2,few,TRBD2,CASSPLAGFTDTQYF,TGTGCCAGCAGCCCACTAGCGGGGTTCACAGATACGCAGTATTTT
TRBJ1-1,TRBV7-9,.,.,CASSFTEAFF,TGTGCCAGCAGCTTCACTGAAGCTTTCTTT
TRBJ2-7,TRBV7-2,many,TRBD1,CASSRGQGNYEQYF,TGTGCCAGCAGCCGAGGACAGGGCAACTACGAGCAGTACTTC
TRBJ2-5,TRBV10-1,.,.,CASSESIGETQYF,TGCGCCAGCAGTGAGTCGATCGGGGAGACCCAGTACTTC
TRBJ2-5,TRBV6-2/TRBV6-3,.,TRBD1,CASSRRDRIQETQYF,TGTGCCAGCAGTCGCCGGGACAGGATCCAAGAGACCCAGTACTTC
TRBJ2-5,TRBV27,.,.,CASRPLGRWEETQYF,TGTGCCAGCCGACCCCTGGGACGGTGGGAGGAGACCCAGTACTTC
TRBJ1-3,TRBV5-1,many,.,CASSESAGNTIYF,TGCGCCAGCAGCGAGAGTGCTGGAAACACCATATATTTT
TRBJ2-1,TRBV11-2,many,.,CASSPSHEQFF,TGTGCCAGCAGCCCCAGCCATGAGCAGTTCTTC
TRBJ1-2,TRBV11-2,.,.,CASSSRVYGYTF,TGTGCCAGCAGCTCCAGGGTCTATGGCTACACCTTC
TRBJ2-3,TRBV27,.,TRBD2,CASSSRTGLLNTDTQYF,TGTGCCAGCAGTTCACGTACGGGACTACTTAACACAGATACGCAGTATTTT
TRBJ2-2,TRBV5-1,.,.,CASSVRPGLNTGELFF,TGCGCCAGCAGCGTCAGGCCGGGGTTAAACACCGGGGAGCTGTTTTTT
TRBJ2-7,TRBV7-8,many,TRBD1,CASSLGTASYEQYF,TGTGCCAGCAGCCTCGGGACAGCCTCCTACGAGCAGTACTTC
TRBJ2-2,TRBV12-3/TRBV12-4,.,.,CASSPRRDLNTGELFF,TGTGCCAGCAGTCCCCGACGGGACTTGAACACCGGGGAGCTGTTTTTT
TRBJ2-2,TRBV29-1,many,.,CSVGSVGGTGELFF,TGCAGCGTGGGGTCCGTCGGGGGCACCGGGGAGCTGTTTTTT
TRBJ2-1,TRBV20-1,few,TRBD2,CSAGIHRDYRNEQFF,TGCAGTGCTGGGATCCATCGGGACTATCGCAATGAGCAGTTCTTC
TRBJ1-5,TRBV6-2/TRBV6-3,.,.,CASSFGGAGNQPQHF,TGTGCCAGCAGTTTCGGCGGGGCGGGCAATCAGCCCCAGCATTTT
TRBJ1-4,TRBV29-1,.,.,CSVVRAGNEKLFF,TGCAGCGTTGTTAGGGCAGGGAATGAAAAACTGTTTTTT
TRBJ2-1,TRBV2,few,.,CASRRIRRDDNEQFF,TGTGCCAGCAGGAGGATACGGCGGGACGACAATGAGCAGTTCTTC
TRBJ2-1,TRBV29-1,many,TRBD1,CSVRLTGAGNEQFF,TGCAGCGTCCGGCTGACAGGGGCCGGCAATGAGCAGTTCTTC
TRBJ2-1,TRBV11-2,many,.,CASGSSNNEQFF,TGTGCCAGCGGAAGTTCCAACAATGAGCAGTTCTTC
TRBJ2-7,TRBV25-1,.,.,CATPTQTSYEQYF,TGTGCCACCCCAACCCAGACCTCCTACGAGCAGTACTTC
TRBJ2-5,TRBV28,.,.,CASSFYGTVEETQYF,TGTGCCAGCAGTTTTTACGGGACGGTGGAAGAGACCCAGTACTTC
TRBJ1-2,TRBV5-6,few,.,CASSLAQGSNYGYTF,TGTGCCAGCAGCTTGGCGCAGGGTTCAAACTATGGCTACACCTTC
TRBJ2-1,TRBV10-3,few,TRBD2,CAIAAGGQVIGNEQFF,TGTGCCATCGCGGCGGGGGGGCAAGTAATTGGCAATGAGCAGTTCTTC
TRBJ2-7,TRBV20-1,.,TRBD2,CSASFSAGAYEQYF,TGCAGTGCTAGTTTTTCAGCGGGAGCCTACGAGCAGTACTTC